This T cell receptor beta chain stems from a study of blood T cell repertoires in COVID-19. With V trimmed by 3 bases and J by 4 bases, 8 bases remained unmatched. This CDR3 spans 17 amino acids. Germline values: CDR1 MNHEY, CDR2 SMNVEV (reference sequence). Sequencing was performed with immunoSEQ multiplex PCR; in TCRdb, only in-frame clones are kept and a portion is missing. The sample includes under 300,000 clones, about 83% of them seen just once. Sequencing was carried out using peripheral blood. The TCR originated in an elderly man with acute or convalescent COVID-19. The chain combines TRBV27 with TRBJ2-6; 8 bases line up with TRBD1. Here the CDR3 DNA reads TGTGCCAGCAGTTTCGGACAGGGACTTTCCGGGGCCAACGTCCTGACTTTC. It yields the protein CASSFGQGLSGANVLTF.